The rows below give T cell receptor beta chains drawn from one sample of a study of blood T cell repertoires in COVID-19. Generated by immunoSEQ multiplex PCR, the TCRdb table keeps only in-frame clones and is missing some. The profile shows 380,000 or so clones, roughly 86% of them singletons. Sample: PBMCs or T cells enriched from blood (not recorded which). These receptors all come from a man aged 25-45 years who had recovered from COVID-19. The CDR3 runs from the conserved cysteine through the conserved F or W. The order of the fields is clone size, V gene, J gene, D gene, CDR3 protein, CDR3 DNA. The D gene is left open where the match is weak. Expanded clones are given a class, and other clones once, few, many or no size at all.

abundance: .; v_gene: TRBV24-1; j_gene: TRBJ1-4; d_gene: .; CDR3aa: CATSSTRTNEKLFF; CDR3nt: TGTGCCACCAGTTCCACAAGAACTAATGAAAAACTGTTTTTT
abundance: once; v_gene: TRBV18; j_gene: TRBJ1-2; d_gene: .; CDR3aa: CASSVREDYGYTF; CDR3nt: TGTGCCAGCTCTGTCAGGGAAGACTATGGCTACACCTTC
abundance: .; v_gene: TRBV7-9; j_gene: TRBJ2-7; d_gene: TRBD1; CDR3aa: CASSLATAGGEQYF; CDR3nt: TGTGCCAGCAGCTTAGCGACGGCAGGGGGTGAGCAGTACTTC
abundance: .; v_gene: TRBV9; j_gene: TRBJ2-3; d_gene: .; CDR3aa: CASSDLLTDTQYF; CDR3nt: TGTGCCAGCTCGGACTTGCTCACAGATACGCAGTATTTT
abundance: .; v_gene: TRBV6-2/TRBV6-3; j_gene: TRBJ1-1; d_gene: .; CDR3aa: CASSYGQINTEAFF; CDR3nt: TGTGCCAGCAGTTACGGGCAGATCAACACTGAAGCTTTCTTT
abundance: few; v_gene: TRBV18; j_gene: TRBJ1-1; d_gene: TRBD1; CDR3aa: CASSPRQGGFGEAFF; CDR3nt: TGTGCCAGCTCGCCTAGACAGGGGGGATTCGGTGAAGCTTTCTTT
abundance: .; v_gene: TRBV7-9; j_gene: TRBJ1-1; d_gene: .; CDR3aa: CASSPQTYTEAFF; CDR3nt: TGTGCCAGCAGCCCTCAGACATACACTGAAGCTTTCTTT
abundance: .; v_gene: TRBV5-4; j_gene: TRBJ2-5; d_gene: TRBD1; CDR3aa: CASNSRDRAETQYF; CDR3nt: TGTGCCAGCAACTCCCGGGACAGAGCGGAGACCCAGTACTTC
abundance: .; v_gene: TRBV11-2; j_gene: TRBJ1-4; d_gene: TRBD1; CDR3aa: CASSPGTANEKLFF; CDR3nt: TGTGCCAGCAGCCCCGGGACAGCTAATGAAAAACTGTTTTTT
abundance: .; v_gene: TRBV4-1; j_gene: TRBJ2-1; d_gene: .; CDR3aa: CASSQAEGSEQFF; CDR3nt: TGCGCCAGCAGCCAAGCGGAAGGGAGTGAGCAGTTCTTC
abundance: .; v_gene: TRBV18; j_gene: TRBJ2-2; d_gene: .; CDR3aa: CASSAGMNTGELFF; CDR3nt: TGTGCCAGCTCAGCAGGGATGAACACCGGGGAGCTGTTTTTT
abundance: .; v_gene: TRBV15; j_gene: TRBJ2-7; d_gene: TRBD1; CDR3aa: CATSGDRGRNYEQYF; CDR3nt: TGTGCCACCAGCGGGGACAGGGGGCGAAACTACGAGCAGTACTTC
abundance: .; v_gene: TRBV2; j_gene: TRBJ2-1; d_gene: TRBD2; CDR3aa: CASCWSGGANEQFF; CDR3nt: TGTGCCAGCTGTTGGAGCGGGGGCGCCAATGAGCAGTTCTTC
abundance: .; v_gene: TRBV7-8; j_gene: TRBJ2-2; d_gene: TRBD1; CDR3aa: CASRWTGGGTGELFF; CDR3nt: TGTGCCAGCAGATGGACAGGTGGAGGCACCGGGGAGCTGTTTTTT
abundance: .; v_gene: TRBV11-2; j_gene: TRBJ1-4; d_gene: .; CDR3aa: CASRIHPVATNEKLFF; CDR3nt: TGTGCCAGCAGGATCCACCCAGTTGCAACTAATGAAAAACTGTTTTTT
abundance: .; v_gene: TRBV6-5; j_gene: TRBJ2-5; d_gene: TRBD1; CDR3aa: CASRRDRVVETQYF; CDR3nt: TGTGCCAGCAGAAGGGACAGGGTAGTAGAGACCCAGTACTTC
abundance: once; v_gene: TRBV5-1; j_gene: TRBJ2-7; d_gene: .; CDR3aa: CASSLASVGEQYF; CDR3nt: TGCGCCAGCAGCTTGGCCTCGGTCGGGGAGCAGTACTTC
abundance: .; v_gene: TRBV15; j_gene: TRBJ1-5; d_gene: TRBD1; CDR3aa: CATSNFHRGPGNQPQHF; CDR3nt: TGTGCCACCAGCAACTTCCACAGGGGCCCGGGCAATCAGCCCCAGCATTTT
abundance: .; v_gene: TRBV2; j_gene: TRBJ2-1; d_gene: TRBD2; CDR3aa: CASRETSGGDEQFF; CDR3nt: TGTGCCAGCAGAGAAACTAGCGGGGGGGACGAGCAGTTCTTC
abundance: once; v_gene: TRBV15; j_gene: TRBJ2-5; d_gene: TRBD1; CDR3aa: CATSRGDRGGRYQETQYF; CDR3nt: TGTGCCACCAGCAGGGGGGACAGGGGAGGAAGGTACCAAGAGACCCAGTACTTC
abundance: .; v_gene: TRBV10-3; j_gene: TRBJ1-5; d_gene: .; CDR3aa: CATGSTPSNQPQHF; CDR3nt: TGTGCCACCGGGTCGACTCCTAGCAATCAGCCCCAGCATTTT
abundance: .; v_gene: TRBV7-2; j_gene: TRBJ2-1; d_gene: TRBD2; CDR3aa: CASSLEGAGVGSEQFF; CDR3nt: TGTGCCAGCAGCTTAGAGGGAGCGGGGGTTGGATCGGAGCAGTTCTTC
abundance: .; v_gene: TRBV6-5; j_gene: TRBJ1-3; d_gene: .; CDR3aa: CASSPGHLAIYF; CDR3nt: TGTGCCAGCAGCCCGGGACACCTGGCCATATATTTT
abundance: .; v_gene: TRBV11-2; j_gene: TRBJ1-1; d_gene: TRBD1; CDR3aa: CASSLEGTGGYRNTEAFF; CDR3nt: TGTGCCAGCAGCTTAGAGGGGACAGGGGGCTATCGGAACACTGAAGCTTTCTTT
abundance: .; v_gene: TRBV30; j_gene: TRBJ2-2; d_gene: TRBD1; CDR3aa: CAWSTGTGDGTGELFF; CDR3nt: TGTGCCTGGAGCACCGGGACAGGGGATGGCACCGGGGAGCTGTTTTTT
abundance: .; v_gene: TRBV7-2; j_gene: TRBJ1-2; d_gene: .; CDR3aa: CASSLIREGSGYTF; CDR3nt: TGTGCCAGCAGCTTAATCCGGGAGGGAAGTGGCTACACCTTC
abundance: .; v_gene: TRBV5-1; j_gene: TRBJ2-1; d_gene: TRBD1; CDR3aa: CASSSEGQGAFNEQFF; CDR3nt: TGCGCCAGCAGCTCAGAGGGACAGGGGGCTTTCAATGAGCAGTTCTTC
abundance: .; v_gene: TRBV27; j_gene: TRBJ1-5; d_gene: .; CDR3aa: CASSYFGRGNQPQHF; CDR3nt: TGTGCCAGCAGTTACTTCGGGAGGGGAAATCAGCCCCAGCATTTT
abundance: .; v_gene: TRBV10-3; j_gene: TRBJ1-3; d_gene: .; CDR3aa: CAISESKRVFSGNTIYF; CDR3nt: TGTGCCATCAGTGAGTCGAAGCGGGTCTTCTCTGGAAACACCATATATTTT
abundance: .; v_gene: TRBV2; j_gene: TRBJ2-7; d_gene: .; CDR3aa: CASSPDRTYTYEQYF; CDR3nt: TGTGCCAGCAGTCCTGACAGGACTTATACCTACGAGCAGTACTTC
abundance: .; v_gene: TRBV12-3/TRBV12-4; j_gene: TRBJ1-1; d_gene: .; CDR3aa: CASSRGSNTEAFF; CDR3nt: TGTGCCAGCAGTCGGGGGTCGAACACTGAAGCTTTCTTT
abundance: .; v_gene: TRBV4-3; j_gene: TRBJ1-5; d_gene: .; CDR3aa: CASSPERYSNQPQHF; CDR3nt: TGCGCCAGCAGCCCCGAGCGGTACAGCAATCAGCCCCAGCATTTT
abundance: .; v_gene: TRBV27; j_gene: TRBJ1-6; d_gene: TRBD1; CDR3aa: CASSSRDRGSPLHF; CDR3nt: TGTGCCAGCAGTTCTCGGGACAGGGGTTCACCCCTCCACTTT
abundance: .; v_gene: TRBV29-1; j_gene: TRBJ2-2; d_gene: TRBD2; CDR3aa: CSASGLAGGPVTGELFF; CDR3nt: TGCAGCGCTTCGGGACTAGCGGGGGGGCCGGTCACCGGGGAGCTGTTTTTT
abundance: .; v_gene: TRBV6-5; j_gene: TRBJ2-3; d_gene: TRBD1; CDR3aa: CASSYGQGDTDTQYF; CDR3nt: TGTGCCAGCAGTTACGGACAGGGCGACACAGATACGCAGTATTTT
abundance: .; v_gene: TRBV27; j_gene: TRBJ1-6; d_gene: TRBD1; CDR3aa: CASSLFATGDNSPLHF; CDR3nt: TGTGCCAGCAGTTTATTTGCGACAGGGGACAATTCACCCCTCCACTTT
abundance: once; v_gene: TRBV15; j_gene: TRBJ2-7; d_gene: .; CDR3aa: CATSRAAGLYEQYF; CDR3nt: TGTGCCACCAGCAGAGCAGCAGGGCTGTACGAGCAGTACTTC
abundance: .; v_gene: TRBV5-1; j_gene: TRBJ2-3; d_gene: .; CDR3aa: CASSNEPRSRAGAAYGTDTQYF; CDR3nt: TGCGCCAGCAGTAACGAACCACGGTCGAGGGCGGGGGCGGCTTATGGCACAGATACGCAGTATTTT
abundance: .; v_gene: TRBV29-1; j_gene: TRBJ1-2; d_gene: .; CDR3aa: CSVETGGSHGYTF; CDR3nt: TGCAGCGTTGAAACTGGGGGGTCCCATGGCTACACCTTC
abundance: once; v_gene: TRBV2; j_gene: TRBJ2-2; d_gene: .; CDR3aa: CASSGFSAGELFF; CDR3nt: TGTGCCAGTTCAGGGTTTTCGGCCGGGGAGCTGTTTTTT
abundance: .; v_gene: TRBV6-5; j_gene: TRBJ2-3; d_gene: .; CDR3aa: CASMAVSTDTQYF; CDR3nt: TGTGCCAGCATGGCAGTTAGCACAGATACGCAGTATTTT
abundance: .; v_gene: TRBV5-6; j_gene: TRBJ1-4; d_gene: .; CDR3aa: CASLSGGDEKLFF; CDR3nt: TGTGCCAGCTTGTCTGGGGGCGATGAAAAACTGTTTTTT
abundance: .; v_gene: TRBV14; j_gene: TRBJ1-5; d_gene: .; CDR3aa: CASSQGGVGNQPQHF; CDR3nt: TGTGCCAGCAGCCAAGGCGGAGTCGGCAATCAGCCCCAGCATTTT
abundance: .; v_gene: TRBV18; j_gene: TRBJ1-1; d_gene: TRBD1; CDR3aa: CASSLIGQGETEAFF; CDR3nt: TGTGCCAGCTCACTGATCGGACAGGGGGAGACTGAAGCTTTCTTT
abundance: .; v_gene: TRBV24-1; j_gene: TRBJ1-1; d_gene: .; CDR3aa: CATSDQRGTAFF; CDR3nt: TGTGCCACCAGTGATCAGCGGGGGACAGCTTTCTTT
abundance: few; v_gene: TRBV6-5; j_gene: TRBJ1-2; d_gene: .; CDR3aa: CASSYSSGDYGYTF; CDR3nt: TGTGCCAGCAGTTACTCGTCAGGGGACTATGGCTACACCTTC
abundance: .; v_gene: TRBV12-5; j_gene: TRBJ2-1; d_gene: .; CDR3aa: CASGLPTHKNYNEQFF; CDR3nt: TGTGCTAGTGGTTTGCCCACTCATAAAAACTACAATGAGCAGTTCTTC
abundance: .; v_gene: TRBV5-1; j_gene: TRBJ2-7; d_gene: .; CDR3aa: CASSLYSPAYEQYF; CDR3nt: TGCGCCAGCAGCTTATACAGCCCTGCCTACGAGCAGTACTTC
abundance: .; v_gene: TRBV4-1; j_gene: TRBJ2-1; d_gene: TRBD2; CDR3aa: CASSYRGDEQFF; CDR3nt: TGCGCCAGCAGCTATCGGGGGGATGAGCAGTTCTTC
abundance: .; v_gene: TRBV14; j_gene: TRBJ1-1; d_gene: .; CDR3aa: CASSFRGTEAFF; CDR3nt: TGTGCCAGCAGCTTTAGGGGAACTGAAGCTTTCTTT
abundance: .; v_gene: TRBV5-1; j_gene: TRBJ1-1; d_gene: TRBD1; CDR3aa: CASSTGTGRAEAFF; CDR3nt: TGCGCCAGCAGCACCGGGACAGGGAGGGCTGAAGCTTTCTTT
abundance: .; v_gene: TRBV7-6; j_gene: TRBJ1-1; d_gene: .; CDR3aa: CASSTLGDMNTEAFF; CDR3nt: TGTGCCAGCAGTACCTTGGGGGACATGAACACTGAAGCTTTCTTT
abundance: .; v_gene: TRBV2; j_gene: TRBJ1-1; d_gene: .; CDR3aa: CASSAESTEAFF; CDR3nt: TGTGCCAGCAGCGCTGAGAGCACTGAAGCTTTCTTT
abundance: .; v_gene: TRBV10-3; j_gene: TRBJ1-5; d_gene: .; CDR3aa: CAIGGSGGGNQPQHF; CDR3nt: TGTGCCATCGGGGGGTCTGGAGGTGGCAATCAGCCCCAGCATTTT
abundance: .; v_gene: TRBV4-3; j_gene: TRBJ1-4; d_gene: .; CDR3aa: CASSRSSGVGEKLFF; CDR3nt: TGCGCCAGCAGCCGCTCCAGCGGGGTTGGTGAAAAACTGTTTTTT